The T cell receptor beta chain described here comes from a study of cytomegalovirus exposure and HLA in healthy donors. Notes on the study in general: TCR association rates varied by HLA locus in a later analysis, with DRB1 highest and HLA-C lowest. Three chains tied to CMV proved CMV antigen-specific in vitro.

With respect to this clone: The antigen remains unidentified.

PCR amplification relied on 60 Vbeta primers (plus 13 Jbeta primers). The assay was immunoSEQ multiplex PCR, and TCRdb's table has in-frame clones only and misses some. The sample lists around 150,000 clones; about 77% were seen once. Trimming removed 0 bases from V and 5 bases from J, with 13 bases in between. CDR3 size: 15 residues. The germline V gene has CDR1 SNHLY and CDR2 FYNNEI. Sample: PBMCs. The genes are TRBV2 and TRBJ2-5, with D maybe TRBD2 (6 bases). The receptor was derived from a woman between 40 and 55 years old in good health and CMV-seropositive. The CDR3 nucleotides read TGTGCCAGCAGTGAAGCGGGCGGGGCCCCTGAGACCCAGTACTTC. Translation: CASSEAGGAPETQYF.